The next 21 T cell receptor beta chains were all read from a single sample in a study of regulatory T cells in long-lasting Graves disease. The time point: newly diagnosed GD, antithyroid drugs for less than 3 months. There was RNA extracted from PBMCs, and the TCR library was made from it. CDR3-region Arm-PCR and iRepertoire HTBI primers produced the TCR beta libraries. TCRdb called the multiplex PCR reads again in MiXCR, with one record for every CDR3 protein. The sample has 400,000 to 500,000 distinct CDR3 sequences; about a sixth are singletons. The same sample was also used in a study of T cells in Graves' hyperthyroidism and ophthalmopathy.

This specimen consisted of peripheral blood mononuclear cells (PBMCs), obtained at new diagnosis, from a patient treated with antithyroid drugs. The receptors shown here come from a woman between 18 and 29 years old with Graves disease.

At least ten counts were recorded for this clonotype. The chain employs TRBV29-1 and TRBJ1-1; no firm D call. Germline CDR1 and CDR2: SQVTM and ANQGSEA. This CDR3 comprises 14 residues. Trimming took 1 base from V and 2 from J, leaving 11 bases between them. The CDR3 DNA reads TGCAGCGTTGAAGCCAAGGGAGTTAACACTGAAGCTTTCTTT. This translates into CSVEAKGVNTEAFF.

In its sample, this clonotype was seen a few times. Since a much larger clone is just one base distant, this may be a read error. V and J are TRBV10-3 and TRBJ2-7, with 8 bases fitting TRBD1. V dropped 10 bases and J dropped 11; count of bases not matched to a gene: 13. This CDR3 has 12 amino acids. Germline values: CDR1 ENHRY, CDR2 SYGVKD. CDR3 nucleotide sequence: TGTGCCAGCAATCCCGGGACAGGACAGGAGTACTTC. Its protein is CASNPGTGQEYF.

This clonotype was observed many times. The chain uses TRBV28 and TRBJ2-1, with D hard to call. Trimming pared 1 base from V and 8 bases from J, leaving 6 bases between. The CDR3 loop spans 12 amino acids. Germline loops: CDR1 MDHEN, CDR2 SYDVKM. DNA of the CDR3: TGTGCCAGCAGTTTATATGGGGATGAGCAGTTCTTC. Translation gives CASSLYGDEQFF. Complete variable domain (other parts from reference TRBV28 and TRBJ2-1): DVKVTQSSRYLVKRTGEKVFLECVQDMDHENMFWYRQDPGLGLRLIYFSYDVKMKEKGDIPEGYSVSREKKERFSLILESASTNQTSMYLCASSLYGDEQFFGPGTRLTVL.

This clonotype was observed many times. The chain couples TRBV5-1 to TRBJ2-7, with 7 bases matching TRBD2. The CDR3 is made up of 15 amino acids. V lost 2 bases to trimming and J lost 5 bases; unmatched junction nucleotides: 10. Looked up from germline, CDR1 is SGHRS and CDR2 is YFSETQ. The CDR3 spells CASSLGLGSVDEQYF. DNA of the CDR3: TGCGCCAGCAGCTTAGGACTAGGATCGGTGGACGAGCAGTACTTC.

This clonotype was observed at least ten times. The rearrangement links TRBV12-3 or TRBV12-4 to TRBJ2-7; D remains unclear. The CDR3 length is 12 residues. Trimming removed 6 bases at V and 2 bases at J, with 8 bases between. Here the CDR3 reads CASSLNPYEQYF. The CDR3 nucleotides are TGTGCCAGCAGCCTTAATCCCTACGAGCAGTACTTC.

This chain links TRBV4-2 with TRBJ2-3; no clear D gene. Per the germline V gene, CDR1 is LGHNA and CDR2 is YNFKEQ. V was pared by 1 base and J by 6 bases, with 8 bases between. This CDR3 region has 13 residues. CDR3 DNA: TGTGCCAGCAGCCAAGTGTTGGGGGATACGCAGTATTTT. Its protein is CASSQVLGDTQYF.

The V call is TRBV7-9, the J call TRBJ2-1; no definite D call. CDR3 size: 14 residues. Per the germline V gene, CDR1 is SEHNR and CDR2 is FQNEAQ (reference sequence). Trimming shortened V by 1 base and J by 2 bases, and 6 bases separated the two germline ends. CDR3 in amino acids: CASSLVPPYNEQFF. CDR3 nucleotides: TGTGCCAGCAGCTTAGTTCCACCCTACAATGAGCAGTTCTTC. The complete variable domain, with remaining parts taken from reference TRBV7-9 and TRBJ2-1, reads DTGVSQNPRHKITKRGQNVTFRCDPISEHNRLYWYRQTLGQGPEFLTYFQNEAQLEKSRLLSDRFSAERPKGSFSTLEIQRTEQGDSAMYLCASSLVPPYNEQFFGPGTRLTVL.

This clonotype showed up many times. The DNA of the CDR3 is TGTGCCAGCAGCGCCTACCCCGGGATCAGGGCAGATACGCAGTATTTT. This codes for CASSAYPGIRADTQYF. This chain connects TRBV11-1 to TRBJ2-3; D is tentatively TRBD1 or TRBD2 (5 bases each). Trimming removed 5 bases at V and 4 bases at J, with 19 bases between. Germline CDR1 is SGHAT and CDR2 is FQDESV (reference sequence). The CDR3 totals 16 residues.

In this sample, this clonotype turned up a few times. V is TRBV7-2 and J is TRBJ1-5, with 8 bases lining up with TRBD1. Trimming cost V 1 base and J 4 bases; bases outside gene matches: 9. The CDR3 is 17 amino acids. Germline V gene sequence: CDR1 SGHTA, CDR2 FQGNSA. CDR3 in amino acids: CASSLGAGGSRNQPQHF. CDR3 DNA sequence: TGTGCCAGCAGCTTAGGGGCAGGGGGCTCAAGGAATCAGCCCCAGCATTTT.

This clonotype was counted between two and nine times. This sequence joins TRBV19 and TRBJ2-1; 11 bases match TRBD2. The CDR3 extends over 19 amino acids. Germline values: CDR1 LNHDA, CDR2 SQIVND (reference sequence). V lost 0 bases to trimming and J lost 0 bases; unmatched junction nucleotides: 7. The DNA for the CDR3 is TGTGCCAGTAGTATAGATAGCGGGAGGGCTAGGAGCTCCTACAATGAGCAGTTCTTC. This codes for CASSIDSGRARSSYNEQFF.

V gene TRBV28 combines with J gene TRBJ2-1, with D possibly TRBD1 on 7 matching bases. This CDR3 is built from 15 residues. Germline V gene lookup returns CDR1 MDHEN and CDR2 SYDVKM. V lost 3 bases and J lost 6, with 15 bases in between. The CDR3 protein is CASSLWAGGGNEQFF. CDR3 nucleotide sequence: TGTGCCAGCAGTTTGTGGGCAGGGGGAGGCAATGAGCAGTTCTTC.

The table lists this clonotype with many counts. The gene calls are TRBV12-3 or TRBV12-4 and TRBJ2-1, with a possible D match to TRBD1 (5 bases). The CDR3 is made up of 15 amino acids. V was cut by 6 bases and J by 1 base, with 13 bases left in between. The CDR3 DNA reads as TGTGCCAGCAGACTACAGGTAACGTCCTACAATGAGCAGTTCTTC. Protein: CASRLQVTSYNEQFF.

This clonotype appeared a few times. The chain combines TRBV11-1 with TRBJ2-1; the match to TRBD2 covers 7 bases. Germline values: CDR1 SGHAT, CDR2 FQDESV (reference sequence). Trimming cost V 2 bases and J 3 bases; bases outside gene matches: 7. This CDR3 is 16 amino acids long. CDR3 DNA sequence: TGTGCCAGCAGCTTATCCGGGACTAACCTCTACAATGAGCAGTTCTTC. It specifies CASSLSGTNLYNEQFF.

This clonotype was found many times. V and J are TRBV12-3 or TRBV12-4 and TRBJ2-1; 7 bases agree with TRBD2. This CDR3 region has 14 residues. After removal of 3 bases from V and 7 bases from J, the junction contained 6 bases not matched to a gene. CDR3: CASSFQGRANEQFF. The DNA for the CDR3 is TGTGCCAGCAGTTTCCAAGGGAGGGCTAATGAGCAGTTCTTC.

This clonotype was recorded at least ten times. The chain combines TRBV29-1 with TRBJ2-7, with D perhaps matching TRBD2 (6 bases). CDR3 length equals 12 residues. The V end was cut by 7 bases, the J end by 0 bases, with 10 bases between. Germline V gene lookup returns CDR1 SQVTM and CDR2 ANQGSEA. This CDR3 reads CSARTTSYEQYF. CDR3 coding DNA: TGCAGCGCCCGGACTACCTCCTACGAGCAGTACTTC.

This clonotype has at least ten counts. The chain combines TRBV28 with TRBJ2-7; D might be TRBD2 (6 bases). Germline V gene sequence: CDR1 MDHEN, CDR2 SYDVKM. The CDR3 has 14 amino acids. Trimming left V 7 bases short and J 5 bases short, with 18 bases between. The CDR3 protein is CASTQTEGWHEQYF. Here the CDR3 DNA reads TGTGCCAGCACCCAAACGGAGGGTTGGCACGAGCAGTACTTC.

This clonotype was counted many times. The V and J genes are TRBV28 and TRBJ2-5, with TRBD2 matching over 14 bases. The trim removed 10 bases at V and 4 bases at J, leaving 2 bases unmatched. The length of the CDR3 is 13 residues. CDR1 and CDR2 (germline): MDHEN, SYDVKM. In DNA, the CDR3 is TGTGCCATCGGACTAGCGGGGGGAGAGACCCAGTACTTC. This codes for CAIGLAGGETQYF.

This clonotype was seen only once. A single base separates this from a much larger clone, so it may be a read error. This chain links TRBV28 with TRBJ2-5; D gene unclear. Per germline, CDR1 MDHEN and CDR2 SYDVKM. There are 14 residues in the CDR3. Trimming removed 3 bases from V and 5 bases from J, with 13 bases in between. CDR3 coding DNA: TGTGCCAGCAGTTTTCGTAGGATAGGGGAGACCCAGTACTTC. Its translation is CASSFRRIGETQYF. The full variable domain, in which reference TRBV28 and TRBJ2-5 provide the parts outside the CDR3, is DVKVTQSSRYLVKRTGEKVFLECVQDMDHENMFWYRQDPGLGLRLIYFSYDVKMKEKGDIPEGYSVSREKKERFSLILESASTNQTSMYLCASSFRRIGETQYFGPGTRLLVL.

This clonotype was recorded at least ten times. The chain carries TRBV3-1 and TRBJ2-7, with D unresolved. The CDR3 runs 14 residues. Germline V gives CDR1 LGHDT, CDR2 YNNKEL (reference sequence). The V gene lost 5 bases and the J gene lost 3 bases, with 14 bases spanning the gap. CDR3 sequence: CASSVTPSLYEQYF. In DNA form, the CDR3 reads TGTGCCAGCAGCGTAACTCCCTCACTCTACGAGCAGTACTTC.

This clonotype was seen at least ten times. The chain couples TRBV30 to TRBJ1-1; D is uncertain. Trimming left V 5 bases short and J 1 base short, with 2 bases between. The CDR3 spans 10 residues. The germline V gene encodes CDR1 GTSNPN and CDR2 SVGIG (reference sequence). CDR3 coding DNA: TGTGCCTGGGAGAACACTGAAGCTTTCTTT. Translation: CAWENTEAFF.

This clonotype was seen only a few times. The V gene is TRBV13, the J gene TRBJ1-3, with D unclear. CDR1 is PRHDT, CDR2 FYEKMQ, per germline (reference sequence). CDR3 length: 13 residues. The germline V and J ends were trimmed by 3 bases and 4 bases, with 7 bases remaining between them. CDR3: CASSFTTGNTIYF. The CDR3 DNA sequence: TGTGCCAGCAGCTTTACGACAGGAAACACCATATATTTT.